This is a list of T cell receptor beta chains from one sample in a study of T cell responses to AZD1222 COVID-19 vaccine. Clones were sequenced by immunoSEQ multiplex PCR, and TCRdb holds only the in-frame ones, with some missing. The sample contains 87,000 or so clones, 85% to 90% of which appear only once. The sequencing used peripheral blood, collected on day 0 of AZD1222 vaccination. All receptors come from an adult in good health. Each CDR3 is given with its conserved first and last residue. D genes are given only for firm matches. Expanded clones get a size class; other rows say once, few or many, or leave the size out.

clone_size: -
v_call: TRBV7-3
j_call: TRBJ2-3
d_call: TRBD1
cdr3_nt: TGTGCCAGCAGCTTAGGTCCACCGGGACAGGGGGTGGATACGCAGTATTTT
cdr3_aa: CASSLGPPGQGVDTQYF

clone_size: -
v_call: TRBV2
j_call: TRBJ1-1
d_call: -
cdr3_nt: TGTGCCAGCAGTGAAGGGCCACTAACTGAAGCTTTCTTT
cdr3_aa: CASSEGPLTEAFF

clone_size: -
v_call: TRBV5-1
j_call: TRBJ1-2
d_call: -
cdr3_nt: TGCGCCAGCAGCCTGCACACGGGTCTGGACTATGGCTACACCTTC
cdr3_aa: CASSLHTGLDYGYTF

clone_size: -
v_call: TRBV7-6
j_call: TRBJ2-5
d_call: TRBD1
cdr3_nt: TGTGCCAGCAGCCCCCGCCCACAGGGGGTTGAGACCCAGTACTTC
cdr3_aa: CASSPRPQGVETQYF

clone_size: -
v_call: TRBV29-1
j_call: TRBJ1-4
d_call: -
cdr3_nt: TGCAGCGTCCGGTCAACTAATGAAAAACTGTTTTTT
cdr3_aa: CSVRSTNEKLFF

clone_size: -
v_call: TRBV18
j_call: TRBJ1-6
d_call: -
cdr3_nt: TGTGCCAGCTCACAGGGAGCGAGCAGCTCCTATAATTCACCCCTCCACTTT
cdr3_aa: CASSQGASSSYNSPLHF

clone_size: -
v_call: TRBV2
j_call: TRBJ2-5
d_call: -
cdr3_nt: TGTGCCAGCAGTGAGTCTACAGGGAAAGAGACCCAGTACTTC
cdr3_aa: CASSESTGKETQYF

clone_size: -
v_call: TRBV2
j_call: TRBJ1-2
d_call: -
cdr3_nt: TGTGCCAGCAGTGAACAGAGGGGCGACTATGGCTACACCTTC
cdr3_aa: CASSEQRGDYGYTF

clone_size: -
v_call: TRBV3-1/TRBV3-2
j_call: TRBJ2-1
d_call: -
cdr3_nt: TGTGCCAGCAGCCAAGACCTAGTATGGCGGCTCAATGAGCAGTTCTTC
cdr3_aa: CASSQDLVWRLNEQFF

clone_size: -
v_call: TRBV6-5
j_call: TRBJ2-7
d_call: -
cdr3_nt: TGTGCCAGCAGCTCTACGGGGCCGGGCGAGCAGTACTTC
cdr3_aa: CASSSTGPGEQYF

clone_size: -
v_call: TRBV2
j_call: TRBJ1-2
d_call: -
cdr3_nt: TGTGCCAGCAGGACGGGGTCCCTGAATGGCTACACCTTC
cdr3_aa: CASRTGSLNGYTF

clone_size: -
v_call: TRBV4-1
j_call: TRBJ1-6
d_call: -
cdr3_nt: TGCGCCAGCAGGCTAACAGGGACCGAGAATTCACCCCTCCACTTT
cdr3_aa: CASRLTGTENSPLHF

clone_size: -
v_call: TRBV11-2
j_call: TRBJ2-2
d_call: -
cdr3_nt: TGTGCCAGCAGCTACACGGTCCCCGGGGAGCTGTTTTTT
cdr3_aa: CASSYTVPGELFF

clone_size: few
v_call: TRBV5-1
j_call: TRBJ1-4
d_call: -
cdr3_nt: TGCGCCAGCAGCTTTGAAGGGGCTGGTGAAAAACTGTTTTTT
cdr3_aa: CASSFEGAGEKLFF

clone_size: -
v_call: TRBV5-1
j_call: TRBJ2-5
d_call: TRBD2
cdr3_nt: TGCGCCAGCAGCTTGGTTGCGGGGGGCGGCTTTTCGGAGACCCAGTACTTC
cdr3_aa: CASSLVAGGGFSETQYF

clone_size: -
v_call: TRBV14
j_call: TRBJ2-3
d_call: TRBD2
cdr3_nt: TGTGCCAGCAGCCAGACTAGCGGGGCGACACTCGATACGCAGTATTTT
cdr3_aa: CASSQTSGATLDTQYF

clone_size: few
v_call: TRBV12-5
j_call: TRBJ1-5
d_call: -
cdr3_nt: TGTGCTAGTATGCGTTCCACAGGGTTTAGCAATCAGCCCCAGCATTTT
cdr3_aa: CASMRSTGFSNQPQHF

clone_size: -
v_call: TRBV3-1/TRBV3-2
j_call: TRBJ1-1
d_call: -
cdr3_nt: TGTGCCAGCAGCCGGAACACTGAAGCTTTCTTT
cdr3_aa: CASSRNTEAFF

clone_size: -
v_call: TRBV7-8
j_call: TRBJ2-5
d_call: -
cdr3_nt: TGTGCCAGCACACTAAGAGGCGGGACAACGGGTGAGACCCAGTACTTC
cdr3_aa: CASTLRGGTTGETQYF

clone_size: -
v_call: TRBV3-1/TRBV3-2
j_call: TRBJ2-1
d_call: -
cdr3_nt: TGTGCCAGCAGCCCCCCCGGGGTATCCTACAATGAGCAGTTCTTC
cdr3_aa: CASSPPGVSYNEQFF

clone_size: -
v_call: TRBV3-1/TRBV3-2
j_call: TRBJ2-7
d_call: -
cdr3_nt: TGTGCCAGCAGCCAAGTTCAAGGTAGAAGGGGCGAGCAGTACTTC
cdr3_aa: CASSQVQGRRGEQYF

clone_size: -
v_call: TRBV6-1
j_call: TRBJ1-2
d_call: TRBD1
cdr3_nt: TGTGCCAGCAGTGAAGTCGAGGACAGGGTCTATGGCTACACCTTC
cdr3_aa: CASSEVEDRVYGYTF

clone_size: -
v_call: TRBV7-2
j_call: TRBJ2-7
d_call: TRBD2
cdr3_nt: TGTGCCAGCACCCTAGCGGGGGGCGGGTACGAGCAGTACTTC
cdr3_aa: CASTLAGGGYEQYF

clone_size: -
v_call: TRBV28
j_call: TRBJ1-1
d_call: -
cdr3_nt: TGTGCCAGCAGCACAGGGTCGAACACTGAAGCTTTCTTT
cdr3_aa: CASSTGSNTEAFF

clone_size: -
v_call: TRBV11-2
j_call: TRBJ2-1
d_call: -
cdr3_nt: TGTGCCAGCAGCTCACGACCGGGACCGCTCTACAATGAGCAGTTCTTC
cdr3_aa: CASSSRPGPLYNEQFF

clone_size: -
v_call: TRBV4-3
j_call: TRBJ2-2
d_call: -
cdr3_nt: TGCGCCAGCAGAGAGCGGCGGGGCTCGAACACCGGGGAGCTGTTTTTT
cdr3_aa: CASRERRGSNTGELFF

clone_size: few
v_call: TRBV19
j_call: TRBJ2-7
d_call: -
cdr3_nt: TGTGCCAGTAGTATCGAGGGTTCCTACGAGCAGTACTTC
cdr3_aa: CASSIEGSYEQYF

clone_size: -
v_call: TRBV10-1
j_call: TRBJ2-7
d_call: -
cdr3_nt: TGCGCGAGCGGGTCGAGCTCCTACGAGCAGTACTTC
cdr3_aa: CASGSSSYEQYF

clone_size: -
v_call: TRBV27
j_call: TRBJ1-1
d_call: -
cdr3_nt: TGTGCCAGCAGTCGCGCGCGGGGGACTGAAGCTTTCTTT
cdr3_aa: CASSRARGTEAFF

clone_size: -
v_call: TRBV6-2/TRBV6-3
j_call: TRBJ1-2
d_call: -
cdr3_nt: TGTGCCAGCAGACCTGACCCCCAGCTACGAGGCTACACCTTC
cdr3_aa: CASRPDPQLRGYTF

clone_size: once
v_call: TRBV10-2
j_call: TRBJ2-1
d_call: -
cdr3_nt: TGCGCCAGCAGAGAGGGAGGAGCGTACAATGAGCAGTTCTTC
cdr3_aa: CASREGGAYNEQFF

clone_size: once
v_call: TRBV4-1
j_call: TRBJ1-3
d_call: -
cdr3_nt: TGCGCCAGCAGCCAATGGAGGACACCGGGAAACACCATATATTTT
cdr3_aa: CASSQWRTPGNTIYF

clone_size: -
v_call: TRBV19
j_call: TRBJ1-6
d_call: TRBD1
cdr3_nt: TGTGCCAGTAGTCTCGGGACAGGGGGAAGGAATTCACCCCTCCACTTT
cdr3_aa: CASSLGTGGRNSPLHF

clone_size: -
v_call: TRBV4-1
j_call: TRBJ2-7
d_call: -
cdr3_nt: TGCGCCAGCAGCCAAGGGCTCGAGCAGTACTTC
cdr3_aa: CASSQGLEQYF

clone_size: -
v_call: TRBV6-4
j_call: TRBJ2-3
d_call: TRBD2
cdr3_nt: TGTGCCAGCAGTGTACTAGCGGACACAGATACGCAGTATTTT
cdr3_aa: CASSVLADTDTQYF

clone_size: once
v_call: TRBV19
j_call: TRBJ1-2
d_call: -
cdr3_nt: TGTGCCAGCCACCGGGACTATCACATGAGGGGCTACACCTTC
cdr3_aa: CASHRDYHMRGYTF

clone_size: -
v_call: TRBV9
j_call: TRBJ1-3
d_call: -
cdr3_nt: TGTGCCAGCAGCGTATACCCGGACGGGACCTCTGGAAACACCATATATTTT
cdr3_aa: CASSVYPDGTSGNTIYF

clone_size: -
v_call: TRBV12-3/TRBV12-4
j_call: TRBJ1-6
d_call: -
cdr3_nt: TGTGCCAGCAGTTACGCAGGGACCCTCCACTTT
cdr3_aa: CASSYAGTLHF

clone_size: -
v_call: TRBV2
j_call: TRBJ1-1
d_call: -
cdr3_nt: TGTGCCAGCTTATTGGGTGCTGAAGCTTTCTTT
cdr3_aa: CASLLGAEAFF

clone_size: -
v_call: TRBV29-1
j_call: TRBJ1-4
d_call: -
cdr3_nt: TGCAGCGTATACGGTGGGGGAAATGAAAAACTGTTTTTT
cdr3_aa: CSVYGGGNEKLFF

clone_size: -
v_call: TRBV1
j_call: TRBJ1-2
d_call: -
cdr3_nt: TGCACCAGCAGCCAAGATCACCTACGCCACTACACCTTC
cdr3_aa: CTSSQDHLRHYTF

clone_size: -
v_call: TRBV9
j_call: TRBJ1-2
d_call: -
cdr3_nt: TGTGCCAGCAGCTTCCAGACTACCGGCTACACCTTC
cdr3_aa: CASSFQTTGYTF

clone_size: -
v_call: TRBV12-3/TRBV12-4
j_call: TRBJ2-1
d_call: -
cdr3_nt: TGTGCCAGCAGTCATTCCAACAATGAGCAGTTCTTC
cdr3_aa: CASSHSNNEQFF

clone_size: -
v_call: TRBV19
j_call: TRBJ2-7
d_call: -
cdr3_nt: TGTGCCAGTAGTGCGGACTGGCGCTACGAGCAGTACTTC
cdr3_aa: CASSADWRYEQYF

clone_size: -
v_call: TRBV6-1
j_call: TRBJ1-5
d_call: -
cdr3_nt: TGTGCCAGCAGTGAAGTGGGCCCAAATCAGCCCCAGCATTTT
cdr3_aa: CASSEVGPNQPQHF

clone_size: -
v_call: TRBV30
j_call: TRBJ1-1
d_call: -
cdr3_nt: TGTGCCTGGAGGACTCAGAACACTGAAGCTTTCTTT
cdr3_aa: CAWRTQNTEAFF